These 17 T cell receptor beta chains share one sample of origin, sequenced in a study of T cell clonality in common variable immunodeficiency (dated by TCRdb to between 2015 and 2017). Overall study outcomes, separate from this receptor: CVID TCRbeta sequences reportedly showed fewer deletions and N-nucleotide insertions and lacked highly modified clones with 13 or more V deletions.

Library prep was done by the immunoSEQ multiplex PCR assay. What TCRdb holds here is the immuneACCESS table cut down to in-frame rearrangements. Part of the clones is not present; checked against another copy, under half of the missing clones reflect an unresolved V gene, and the others are unexplained. The table puts over 30,000 clones in this sample, none counted just once. The ten largest account for about 29% of the sample. Their recognized antigens are unknown. Input material: peripheral blood mononuclear cells. Source of these receptors: a human donor with common variable immunodeficiency.

Ten or more counts support this clone. Read data end 3 residues before the CDR3 end; the end is taken from the germline J gene. This chain links TRBV5-6 with TRBJ1-1, with a possible D match to TRBD1 (6 bases). The CDR3 is 13 residues long. In germline, CDR1 is SGHDT, CDR2 YYEEEE. Trimming removed 5 bases from V and 4 bases from J, with 12 bases in between. CDR3 sequence: CASSIAGATEAFF. CDR3 bases read: TGTGCCAGCAGTATCGCGGGGGCCACTGAA.

This clone has ten or more counts. The read terminates 3 residues ahead of where the CDR3 ends, so the germline J gene completes it. The J gene is TRBJ1-5, the V gene TRBV28; 8 bases match TRBD1. The CDR3 loop spans 18 amino acids. Per the germline V gene, CDR1 is MDHEN and CDR2 is SYDVKM. V shed 8 bases, J shed 1 base, and the junction held 16 bases outside the gene matches. The CDR3 DNA, read in part, is TGTGCCAGCGCATTGACTCGGACAGGGCGAGTAAGCAATCAGCCC. Translation: CASALTRTGRVSNQP. The CDR3, in full, reads CASALTRTGRVSNQPQHF.

This clone was counted only a few times. The read terminates 3 residues before the CDR3 end, so the remaining end is supplied by the germline J gene. The chain carries TRBV7-9 and TRBJ1-5; tentative D call: TRBD1 (5 bases). Deletions cut 6 bases from V and 6 bases from J, with 9 bases between. Germline CDR1 SEHNR, CDR2 FQNEAQ (reference sequence). There are 12 residues in the CDR3. CDR3 sequence: CASRLGGQPQHF. The CDR3 DNA, read in part, is TGTGCCAGCAGATTGGGGGGTCAGCCC.

This clone has ten or more counts. The read ends 3 residues early relative to the CDR3; the germline J gene fills the gap. This sequence joins TRBV13 and TRBJ2-7; TRBD2 matches 9 bases. CDR1 is PRHDT, CDR2 FYEKMQ, per germline (reference sequence). V trimming: 4 bases; J trimming: 6 bases; junction bases outside the gene matches: 16. The CDR3 is 17 amino acids. CDR3 in amino acids: CASSSNTGLAPAGEQYF. The part of the CDR3 DNA that was read is TGTGCCAGCAGCTCGAACACTGGACTAGCGCCTGCTGGCGAG.

This clone was seen repeatedly, ten times or more. Coverage ceases 3 residues before the CDR3 finishes, and the germline J gene fills in the end. V is TRBV10-3 and J is TRBJ1-4; D call uncertain. The CDR3 contains 16 residues. Germline V gene sequence: CDR1 ENHRY, CDR2 SYGVKD. The germline V and J ends were trimmed by 3 bases and 2 bases, with 13 bases remaining between them. The sequenced part of the CDR3 DNA is TGTGCCATCAGTGATTGGAATTCGGGGACTAATGAAAAA. It encodes CAISDWNSGTNEK. The whole CDR3 protein reads CAISDWNSGTNEKLFF.

This clone showed up many times. The read terminates 3 residues before the CDR3 end, so the remaining end is supplied by the germline J gene. The V gene is TRBV5-1, the J gene TRBJ2-2; TRBD2 aligns across 14 bases. V shed 1 base and J 0 bases; nucleotides not matched to a gene: 11. Germline CDR1 SGHRS, CDR2 YFSETQ. The CDR3 spans 21 residues. The CDR3 loop is CASSLRLPGLAGVANTGELFF. The DNA read from the CDR3 is TGCGCCAGCAGCTTGAGACTACCGGGACTAGCGGGAGTCGCGAACACCGGGGAG.

This clone was detected many times. The read terminates 3 residues ahead of where the CDR3 ends, so the germline J gene completes it. The rearrangement uses TRBV10-3 and TRBJ2-3; D uncertain. The CDR3 length is 14 residues. Trimming cost V 2 bases and J 3 bases, with 9 bases left between them. CDR1 ENHRY and CDR2 SYGVKD come from the germline V gene. The DNA read from the CDR3 is TGTGCCATCAGTGAGCAGTCCGGGACAGATACG. Amino acids: CAISEQSGTDT. The whole CDR3 is CAISEQSGTDTQYF.

This clone was seen only a few times. From the germline J gene comes the end of the CDR3, since the read stops 3 residues before it. This sequence joins TRBV6-2 or TRBV6-3 and TRBJ2-1; D is possibly TRBD2 (5 bases). V lost 2 bases, J lost 3 bases, and 11 bases lay in between. The CDR3 is made up of 15 amino acids. Germline-derived CDR1 and CDR2 are MNHEY and SVGEGT. The CDR3 loop is CASSYVTRFYNEQFF. The sequenced part of the CDR3 DNA is TGTGCCAGCAGTTACGTTACTAGGTTCTACAATGAG.

Of note for this clone: The read falls 3 residues short of the CDR3 end, and the missing part is taken from the germline J gene. The V gene is TRBV11-3, the J gene TRBJ2-2, with 7 nucleotides matching TRBD2. The germline V gene encodes CDR1 SGHNT and CDR2 YENEEA. This CDR3 is built from 14 residues. CDR3 DNA (partial): TGTGCCAGCAGCTCGGCTAGCGGAGGCCCGGTG. Translation: CASSSASGGPV. The whole CDR3 protein is CASSSASGGPVLFF.

Concerning this clone itself: The read falls 3 residues short of the CDR3 end, and the missing part is taken from the germline J gene. J is TRBJ2-1 and V is TRBV7-9; D gene unclear. CDR3 length: 13 amino acids. CDR1 is SEHNR, CDR2 FQNEAQ, per germline (reference sequence). Between the trimmed V and J ends, which lost 4 bases and 4 bases, there was a span of 8 bases. The CDR3 bases that were read are TGTGCCAGCAGCTCCCAAGGGTACAATGAG. It yields the protein CASSSQGYNE. The CDR3 reads in full as CASSSQGYNEQFF.

About this clone: From the germline J gene comes the end of the CDR3, since the read stops 3 residues before it. This chain links TRBV7-2 with TRBJ2-7, with 9 bases identical to TRBD2. CDR1 and CDR2 from the germline V gene are SGHTA and FQGNSA. V gave up 4 bases and J gave up 3 bases; unmatched junction bases: 7. The CDR3 contains 15 residues. The CDR3 region is CASSSGGSGSYEQYF. The CDR3 DNA, read in part, is TGTGCCAGCAGCTCGGGGGGTAGCGGGAGCTACGAG.

Of note for this clone: From the germline J gene comes the end of the CDR3, since the read stops 3 residues before it. The chain combines TRBV2 with TRBJ2-7; 13 bases are a match to TRBD2. Germline-derived CDR1 and CDR2 are SNHLY and FYNNEI. This CDR3 has 18 amino acids. With 1 base clipped from V and 4 bases from J, the junction kept 10 bases outside the gene matches. The covered CDR3 bases are TGTGCCAGCAGTGAAGGTCGAGGACTAGCGGGAGTCGAATACGAG. It codes for CASSEGRGLAGVEYE. The CDR3 in its entirety is CASSEGRGLAGVEYEQYF.

On this clone itself: The CDR3 end is not reached by the read, which stops 3 residues before it; the germline J gene fills it in. The chain employs TRBV7-9 and TRBJ2-7; 8 nucleotides match TRBD1. The CDR3 is 14 residues long. Looked up from germline, CDR1 is SEHNR and CDR2 is FQNEAQ (reference sequence). Losses at the gene ends were 4 bases for V and 2 bases for J; bases not matched to a gene: 4. The CDR3 DNA, read in part, is TGTGCCAGCAGCTCGACCAGGGGGCCCTACGAG. It codes for CASSSTRGPYE. The whole CDR3 reads CASSSTRGPYEQYF. Using reference TRBV7-9 and TRBJ2-7 for the parts outside the CDR3, the full variable domain is DTGVSQNPRHKITKRGQNVTFRCDPISEHNRLYWYRQTLGQGPEFLTYFQNEAQLEKSRLLSDRFSAERPKGSFSTLEIQRTEQGDSAMYLCASSSTRGPYEQYFGPGTRLTVT.

This clone was detected only a few times. The read ends 3 residues shy of where the CDR3 ends; the end is completed using the germline J gene. The gene calls are TRBV7-9 and TRBJ1-3; tentatively, D is TRBD1 (6 bases). Germline loops: CDR1 SEHNR, CDR2 FQNEAQ (reference sequence). The CDR3 runs 11 residues. The CDR3 bases that were read are TGTGCCAGCAGCTCTGGAAGGGGG. Protein sequence: CASSSGRG. The whole CDR3 reads CASSSGRGIYF. Supplemented by reference TRBV7-9 and TRBJ1-3, the full variable domain reads DTGVSQNPRHKITKRGQNVTFRCDPISEHNRLYWYRQTLGQGPEFLTYFQNEAQLEKSRLLSDRFSAERPKGSFSTLEIQRTEQGDSAMYLCASSSGRGIYFGEGSWLTVV.

There are many counts of this clone. Read coverage stops 3 residues before the CDR3 terminus; the germline J gene supplies the remainder. This chain joins TRBV13 and TRBJ2-7; TRBD2 agrees at 8 bases. Germline-derived CDR1 and CDR2 are PRHDT and FYEKMQ (reference sequence). Unmatched junction bases numbered 7, after V lost 10 bases and J lost 2 bases. The CDR3 runs 13 residues. Incomplete CDR3 DNA: TGTGCCACCTCCACTAGCGGTACCTACGAG. This gives the protein CATSTSGTYE. Given in full, the CDR3 is CATSTSGTYEQYF. Complete variable domain (other parts from reference TRBV13 and TRBJ2-7): AAGVIQSPRHLIKEKRETATLKCYPIPRHDTVYWYQQGPGQDPQFLISFYEKMQSDKGSIPDRFSAQQFSDYHSELNMSSLELGDSALYFCATSTSGTYEQYFGPGTRLTVT.

This clone has just a few counts. The read comes to an end 3 residues before the CDR3 does, leaving the germline J gene to fill in the end. The V call is TRBV5-1, the J call TRBJ2-3; D is perhaps TRBD1 (6 bases). V gave up 2 bases and J gave up 3 bases, with 10 bases separating them. In germline, CDR1 is SGHRS, CDR2 YFSETQ. This CDR3 region has 14 residues. The part of the CDR3 DNA that was read is TGCGCCAGCAGCTTAGGGGGAGCGACAGATACG. This encodes CASSLGGATDT. In full, the CDR3 reads CASSLGGATDTQYF.

This clone has a count of ten or more. The read stops 3 residues short of the end of the CDR3; the missing end is completed from the germline J gene. The rearrangement uses TRBV19 and TRBJ2-7; 9 bases are a match to TRBD1. The V gene's germline CDR1 is LNHDA and CDR2 SQIVND (reference sequence). Trimming cost V 8 bases and J 3 bases; bases outside gene matches: 11. There are 15 residues in the CDR3. The DNA read from the CDR3 is TGTGCCAGTTCCCTCCTATCGACAGGGGGCTACGAG. Residues: CASSLLSTGGYE. The complete CDR3 reads CASSLLSTGGYEQYF.